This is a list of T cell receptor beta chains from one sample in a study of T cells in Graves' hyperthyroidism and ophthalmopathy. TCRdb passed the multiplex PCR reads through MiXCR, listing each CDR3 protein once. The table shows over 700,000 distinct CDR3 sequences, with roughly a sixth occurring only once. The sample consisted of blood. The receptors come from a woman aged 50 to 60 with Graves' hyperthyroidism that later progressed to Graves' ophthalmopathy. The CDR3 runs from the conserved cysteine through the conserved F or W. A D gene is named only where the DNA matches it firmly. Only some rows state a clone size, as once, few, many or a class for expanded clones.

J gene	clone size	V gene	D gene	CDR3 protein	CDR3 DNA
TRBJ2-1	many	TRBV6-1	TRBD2	CASSLGLGGVGEQFF	TGTGCCAGCAGCTTGGGACTAGGGGGGGTAGGTGAGCAGTTCTTC
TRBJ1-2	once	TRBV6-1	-	CGSSPNLTQGKGYTF	TGTGGCAGCAGTCCCAACCTAACCCAGGGAAAGGGCTACACCTTC
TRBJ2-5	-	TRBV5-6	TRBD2	CASSKPGLARETQYF	TGTGCCAGCAGCAAACCGGGACTAGCCCGAGAGACCCAGTACTTC
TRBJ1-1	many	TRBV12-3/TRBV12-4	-	CASSTQGGRTEAFF	TGTGCCAGCAGTACCCAAGGGGGAAGAACTGAAGCTTTCTTT
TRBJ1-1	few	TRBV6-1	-	CASSESTSTEAFF	TGTGCCAGCAGTGAATCGACCTCAACTGAAGCTTTCTTT
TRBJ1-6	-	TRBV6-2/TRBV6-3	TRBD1	CASSYGQGARYSPLHF	TGTGCCAGCAGTTATGGCCAGGGGGCTCGCTATTCACCCCTCCACTTT
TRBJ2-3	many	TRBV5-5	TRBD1	CASTDDRAADTQYF	TGTGCCAGCACCGATGACAGGGCTGCAGATACGCAGTATTTT
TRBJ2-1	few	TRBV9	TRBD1	CASSVEGQVNEQFF	TGTGCCAGCAGCGTAGAAGGACAGGTAAATGAGCAGTTCTTC
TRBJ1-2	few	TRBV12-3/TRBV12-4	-	CASSPGSDPYGYTF	TGTGCCAGCAGTCCCGGGTCCGATCCCTATGGCTACACCTTC
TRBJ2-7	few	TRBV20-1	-	CSARTVAYEQYF	TGCAGTGCCCGGACAGTTGCCTACGAGCAGTACTTC
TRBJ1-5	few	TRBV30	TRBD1	CAWTTGRDQPQHF	TGTGCCTGGACGACAGGGAGAGATCAGCCCCAGCATTTT
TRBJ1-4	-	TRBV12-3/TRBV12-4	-	CASSIRQFATNEKLFF	TGTGCCAGCAGTATCCGACAGTTTGCAACTAATGAAAAACTGTTTTTT
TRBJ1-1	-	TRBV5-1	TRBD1	CASSFVPQGDRREAFF	TGCGCCAGCAGCTTTGTGCCCCAGGGGGACCGGAGGGAAGCTTTCTTT
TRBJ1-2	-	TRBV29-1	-	CSVELRTYGYTF	TGCAGCGTTGAATTGAGGACCTATGGCTACACCTTC
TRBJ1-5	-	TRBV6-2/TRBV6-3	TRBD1	CASRDTGVGNQPQHF	TGTGCCAGCAGGGATACAGGGGTAGGCAATCAGCCCCAGCATTTT
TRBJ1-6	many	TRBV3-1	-	CASSQWGRDSPLHF	TGTGCCAGCAGCCAATGGGGAAGAGATTCACCCCTCCACTTT
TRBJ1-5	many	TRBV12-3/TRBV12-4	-	CASSLFGNQPQHF	TGTGCCAGCAGTTTGTTCGGCAATCAGCCCCAGCATTTT
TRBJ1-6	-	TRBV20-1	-	CSAQQGDGGPLHF	TGCAGTGCGCAACAGGGCGATGGTGGGCCCCTCCACTTT
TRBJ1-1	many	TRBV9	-	CASSVRAGMRTEAFF	TGTGCCAGCAGCGTACGTGCGGGAATGAGGACTGAAGCTTTCTTT
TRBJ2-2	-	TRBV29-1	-	CSAEPPGPGELFF	TGCAGCGCCGAACCCCCAGGGCCCGGGGAGCTGTTTTTT
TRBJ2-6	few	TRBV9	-	CASSVVSPTGSSGANVLTF	TGTGCCAGCAGCGTAGTTAGCCCGACAGGTAGCTCTGGGGCCAACGTCCTGACTTTC
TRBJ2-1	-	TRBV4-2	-	CASSHIGDPLSNEQFF	TGTGCCAGCAGCCATATTGGGGACCCCTTGAGCAATGAGCAGTTCTTC
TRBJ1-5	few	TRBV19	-	CASRVQGLGNQPQHF	TGTGCCAGTAGGGTACAGGGTTTGGGCAATCAGCCCCAGCATTTT
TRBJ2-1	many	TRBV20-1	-	CSASYQEGLFYNEQFF	TGCAGTGCCTCGTACCAAGAGGGACTTTTCTACAATGAGCAGTTCTTC